Presented here are 28 T cell receptor beta chains from one specimen sequenced in a study of blood T cell repertoires in COVID-19. Produced via immunoSEQ multiplex PCR; TCRdb's table is partial and in-frame only. The sample records about 210,000 clones, 85% to 90% being singletons. Sequencing used peripheral blood. These receptors all come from a man between 18 and 29 years old with active or convalescent COVID-19.

The CDR3: CASSLAGLEDDTQYF. The CDR3 bases are TGTGCCAGCAGCTTAGCGGGACTAGAGGATGATACGCAGTATTTT. The chain is built from TRBV13 and TRBJ2-3; TRBD2 agrees at 8 bases. The length of the CDR3 is 15 residues. CDR1 and CDR2 from the germline V gene are PRHDT and FYEKMQ (reference sequence). With 1 base clipped from V and 6 bases from J, the junction kept 6 bases outside the gene matches.

The CDR3 reads CAWSAIVGVYEQYF. The CDR3 DNA follows: TGTGCCTGGAGCGCCATCGTAGGGGTTTACGAGCAGTACTTC. The rearrangement uses TRBV30 and TRBJ2-7, with D possibly being TRBD1 (5 bases). This CDR3 comprises 14 residues. Trimming left V 3 bases short and J 4 bases short, with 16 bases between. Germline assignment: CDR1 GTSNPN and CDR2 SVGIG (reference sequence).

The chain recombines TRBV11-3 with TRBJ2-1, with D maybe TRBD1 (5 bases). The CDR3 consists of 13 residues. Trimming took off 2 bases at V and 4 bases at J, with 6 bases between the two ends. Germline CDR1 is SGHNT and CDR2 is YENEEA. CDR3 region: CASSLRQYNEQFF. The CDR3 nucleotides are TGTGCCAGCAGCTTACGACAGTACAATGAGCAGTTCTTC.

This clone was seen once. The CDR3 protein is CASSSGQNSNYGYTF. CDR3 sequence (DNA): TGTGCCAGCAGCTCGGGACAGAACTCTAACTATGGCTACACCTTC. V and J are TRBV7-9 and TRBJ1-2; 7 bases are a match to TRBD1. The CDR3 spans 15 residues. Germline V gene lookup returns CDR1 SEHNR and CDR2 FQNEAQ (reference sequence). V trimming: 4 bases; J trimming: 0 bases; junction bases outside the gene matches: 5.

The V gene is TRBV25-1, the J gene TRBJ2-7, with 9 bases aligning to TRBD1. Losses at the gene ends were 9 bases for V and 1 base for J; bases not matched to a gene: 7. Per the germline V gene, CDR1 is MGHDK and CDR2 is SYGVNS. This CDR3 region has 14 residues. The CDR3 is CASAGTGFSYEQYF. CDR3 bases: TGTGCCAGTGCCGGGACAGGGTTTTCCTACGAGCAGTACTTC.

CDR3: CSDRRTPQETQYF. The CDR3 bases are TGCAGCGACCGCCGGACACCCCAAGAGACCCAGTACTTC. The rearrangement uses TRBV29-1 and TRBJ2-5; weak D call: TRBD1 (5 bases). Germline V gives CDR1 SQVTM, CDR2 ANQGSEA. This CDR3 has 13 residues. V lost 7 bases, J lost 1 base, and 13 bases lay in between. The full variable domain, its missing parts supplied by reference TRBV29-1 and TRBJ2-5, is SAVISQKPSRDICQRGTSLTIQCQVDSQVTMMFWYRQQPGQSLTLIATANQGSEATYESGFVIDKFPISRPNLTFSTLTVSNMSPEDSSIYLCSDRRTPQETQYFGPGTRLLVL.

This chain joins TRBV19 and TRBJ2-5; the D gene is possibly TRBD1 (5 bases). Germline CDR1 reads LNHDA; CDR2 reads SQIVND (reference sequence). The CDR3 has 14 amino acids. Trimming shortened V by 3 bases and J by 1 base, and 9 bases separated the two germline ends. Here the CDR3 reads CASSISDSQETQYF. Written as DNA, the CDR3 is TGTGCCAGTAGTATCAGCGACAGCCAAGAGACCCAGTACTTC. The complete variable domain, with remaining parts taken from reference TRBV19 and TRBJ2-5, reads DGGITQSPKYLFRKEGQNVTLSCEQNLNHDAMYWYRQDPGQGLRLIYYSQIVNDFQKGDIAEGYSVSREKKESFPLTVTSAQKNPTAFYLCASSISDSQETQYFGPGTRLLVL.

The chain recombines TRBV10-3 with TRBJ2-7, with D perhaps matching TRBD2 (6 bases). With 2 bases removed from V and 3 bases from J, the gap between germline ends came to 14 bases. Germline assignment: CDR1 ENHRY and CDR2 SYGVKD. The CDR3 is made up of 15 amino acids. The CDR3 DNA reads TGTGCCATCAGTGAGGAAGGCGGGATTAGCTACGAGCAGTACTTC. Its translation is CAISEEGGISYEQYF.

V usage is TRBV7-6 and J usage is TRBJ1-2; D is undetermined. Germline V gives CDR1 SGHVS, CDR2 FNYEAQ. Trimming removed 1 base from V and 8 bases from J, with 26 bases in between. The CDR3 consists of 18 residues. Here the CDR3 reads CASSLGFAGQGILQGYTF. CDR3 DNA: TGTGCCAGCAGCTTAGGGTTTGCGGGTCAAGGCATTCTTCAGGGCTACACCTTC.

The chain recombines TRBV5-1 with TRBJ2-2; no reliable D call. The V and J ends lost 0 bases and 2 bases respectively, with 11 bases between them. In germline, CDR1 is SGHRS, CDR2 YFSETQ. The CDR3 is 16 residues long. The CDR3 loop is CASSLVVAANTGELFF. CDR3 sequence (DNA): TGCGCCAGCAGCTTGGTAGTAGCAGCTAACACCGGGGAGCTGTTTTTT. Filled out from reference TRBV5-1 and TRBJ2-2, the complete variable domain reads KAGVTQTPRYLIKTRGQQVTLSCSPISGHRSVSWYQQTPGQGLQFLFEYFSETQRNKGNFPGRFSGRQFSNSRSEMNVSTLELGDSALYLCASSLVVAANTGELFFGEGSRLTVL.

V is TRBV27 and J is TRBJ1-1; 8 bases are a match to TRBD1. This CDR3 is 15 amino acids long. Germline V gene data show CDR1 as MNHEY and CDR2 as SMNVEV (reference sequence). With 6 bases clipped from V and 2 bases from J, the junction kept 8 bases outside the gene matches. This CDR3 reads CASRTDREENTEAFF. In DNA, the CDR3 is TGTGCCAGCAGGACGGACAGGGAGGAAAACACTGAAGCTTTCTTT.

This clone was observed a single time. This sequence joins TRBV6-5 and TRBJ2-7, with D possibly TRBD2 on 5 matching bases. The length of the CDR3 is 12 residues. Germline CDR1 MNHEY, CDR2 SVGAGI. The V and J ends lost 6 bases and 4 bases respectively, with 10 bases between them. CDR3 in DNA: TGTGCCAGCAGCGGAGGCATTTACGAGCAGTACTTC. Its protein is CASSGGIYEQYF.

Here the CDR3 reads CASSTSYEQFF. CDR3 coding DNA: TGTGCCAGTAGCACTAGTTACGAGCAGTTCTTC. The chain combines TRBV19 with TRBJ2-1, with a possible D match to TRBD2 (5 bases). Between the trimmed V and J ends, which lost 6 bases and 10 bases, there was a span of 10 bases. CDR1 and CDR2 from the germline V gene are LNHDA and SQIVND (reference sequence). This CDR3 contains 11 residues.

This chain links TRBV5-6 with TRBJ1-2, with 8 nucleotides matching TRBD1. Germline assignment: CDR1 SGHDT and CDR2 YYEEEE. V dropped 1 base and J dropped 5; count of bases not matched to a gene: 10. The CDR3 contains 16 residues. The CDR3 DNA reads as TGTGCCAGCAGCTTGCGCACAGGGGGGGCACTGTATGGCTACACCTTC. It is translated as CASSLRTGGALYGYTF.

This clone showed up just once. The chain uses TRBV6-1 and TRBJ2-7; 9 bases match TRBD2. The CDR3 sequence is 14 residues long. From germline, CDR1 is MNHNS and CDR2 SASEGT. After removal of 2 bases from V and 5 bases from J, the junction contained 4 bases not matched to a gene. CDR3 coding DNA: TGTGCCAGCAGTGAAATAGCGGGAGCCCACGAGCAGTACTTC. It yields the protein CASSEIAGAHEQYF.

The chain recombines TRBV7-9 with TRBJ2-2, with 7 bases matching TRBD2. The CDR3 has 16 residues. Trimming removed 3 bases from V and 1 base from J; junction bases left unmatched: 5. Germline V gives CDR1 SEHNR, CDR2 FQNEAQ (reference sequence). The CDR3 DNA reads TGTGCCAGCAGCTTGCGGCTAGCGGAGAACACCGGGGAGCTGTTTTTT. It yields the protein CASSLRLAENTGELFF.

The V and J genes are TRBV5-1 and TRBJ1-3; no firm D call. Germline V gene sequence: CDR1 SGHRS, CDR2 YFSETQ. V was shortened by 0 bases and J by 0 bases, with 7 bases between the two germline ends. CDR3 length equals 15 residues. The CDR3 protein is CASSLDGVSGNTIYF. For the CDR3, the DNA is TGCGCCAGCAGCTTGGACGGGGTCTCTGGAAACACCATATATTTT.

CDR3 residues: CASSIFRSGGQETQYF. The CDR3, as DNA: TGTGCCAGTAGTATTTTCCGGAGCGGAGGACAAGAGACCCAGTACTTC. V gene TRBV19 combines with J gene TRBJ2-5; a possible D gene is TRBD2 (5 bases). CDR1 and CDR2 from the germline V gene are LNHDA and SQIVND (reference sequence). V was cut by 3 bases and J by 2 bases, with 16 bases left in between. The CDR3 has 16 amino acids.

The chain recombines TRBV19 with TRBJ2-5, with TRBD1 matching over 10 bases. This CDR3 contains 13 residues. V lost 7 bases, J lost 6 bases, and 5 bases stayed unmatched. Per germline, CDR1 LNHDA and CDR2 SQIVND (reference sequence). CDR3 DNA: TGTGCCAGTAAGGACAGGGGGGTGAAGACCCAGTACTTC. Translating it yields CASKDRGVKTQYF.

The chain links TRBV7-7 to TRBJ2-1, with D perhaps matching TRBD1 (6 bases). The CDR3 totals 13 residues. Germline CDR1 SSHAT, CDR2 FNYEAQ (reference sequence). Trimming cost V 6 bases and J 7 bases, with 13 bases left between them. The CDR3 region has the DNA TGTGCCAGCAGTCAACGGCAGGGGAATGAGCAGTTCTTC. Translated, it gives CASSQRQGNEQFF.

This sequence joins TRBV9 and TRBJ2-1; 8 positions agree with TRBD2. Germline V gives CDR1 SGDLS, CDR2 YYNGEE. CDR3 length: 20 amino acids. After removal of 0 bases from V and 1 base from J, the junction contained 15 bases not matched to a gene. CDR3 sequence reads: CASSVAQGGAGGTSYNEQFF. For the CDR3, the DNA is TGTGCCAGCAGCGTAGCCCAAGGGGGGGCGGGAGGTACGTCCTACAATGAGCAGTTCTTC.

J is TRBJ2-7 and V is TRBV3-1 (or the pseudogene TRBV3-2); 8 nucleotides align to TRBD1. The length of the CDR3 is 16 residues. Trimming cost V 1 base and J 1 base; bases outside gene matches: 6. Germline assignment: CDR1 LGHDT and CDR2 YNNKEL (reference sequence). CDR3: CASSQGQGMNSYEQYF. In nucleotides, the CDR3 is TGTGCCAGCAGCCAAGGACAGGGGATGAATTCCTACGAGCAGTACTTC.

The J gene is TRBJ1-2, the V gene TRBV9; TRBD1 aligns across 10 bases. Germline V CDR1 and CDR2: SGDLS, YYNGEE. CDR3 size: 15 residues. J was trimmed by 3 bases and V by 0 bases; bases with no gene match: 2. The CDR3 protein is CASSVGTGGDYGYTF. In nucleotides, the CDR3 is TGTGCCAGCAGCGTAGGGACAGGGGGTGACTATGGCTACACCTTC.

V gene TRBV24-1 combines with J gene TRBJ2-5; 11 bases map to TRBD2. CDR1 is KGHDR, CDR2 SFDVKD, per germline. This CDR3 has 16 amino acids. V shed 2 bases and J 4 bases; nucleotides not matched to a gene: 5. The CDR3 loop reads CATSDSRTSGRETQYF. In nucleotides, the CDR3 is TGTGCCACCAGTGATTCCCGTACTAGCGGGAGAGAGACCCAGTACTTC.

The CDR3 sequence is CASSYQGFGTEAFF. The DNA of the CDR3 is TGTGCCAGCAGTTATCAGGGATTCGGGACTGAAGCTTTCTTT. The V call is TRBV6-5, the J call TRBJ1-1; weak D call: TRBD1 (5 bases). The germline V gene has CDR1 MNHEY and CDR2 SVGAGI. The CDR3 runs 14 residues. The V and J ends lost 3 bases and 5 bases respectively, with 13 bases between them.

This clone came up once. The gene calls are TRBV12-3 or TRBV12-4 and TRBJ1-2, with 8 bases identical to TRBD1. The CDR3 runs 13 residues. Trimming cost V 7 bases and J 7 bases; bases outside gene matches: 8. CDR3 in DNA: TGTGCCAGCACCCCGGACAGGGTGGTTGGCTACACCTTC. Amino acid sequence: CASTPDRVVGYTF.

V usage is TRBV28 and J usage is TRBJ2-1, with D maybe TRBD1 (6 bases). The CDR3 extends over 11 amino acids. Germline V gives CDR1 MDHEN, CDR2 SYDVKM. V was trimmed by 5 bases and J by 15 bases, leaving 14 bases between them. The CDR3, as DNA: TGTGCCAGCAGTAATCAAGGGGGTTCGTTCTTC. This codes for CASSNQGGSFF.

V gene TRBV24-1 combines with J gene TRBJ2-1; 9 bases map to TRBD1. The CDR3 covers 14 residues. V trimming: 4 bases; J trimming: 10 bases; junction bases outside the gene matches: 7. Germline CDR1 and CDR2: KGHDR and SFDVKD. CDR3 amino acids: CATSDPGQGFEQFF. DNA of the CDR3: TGTGCCACCAGTGACCCGGGACAGGGCTTCGAGCAGTTCTTC.